This T cell receptor beta chain was captured in a study of T cells in Graves' hyperthyroidism and ophthalmopathy. Broader study findings: Ophthalmopathy onset followed model prediction by a median about 6.9 months. Using 13 V-J features, a model discriminated ophthalmopathy from stable hyperthyroidism. Most thyroid clonotypes expanded above 0.001 appeared in blood too.

Thyroid ultrasound, orbital computed tomography, clinical symptoms, and serum thyroxine and TRAb underpinned diagnoses. TCR beta CDR3 regions were amplified from RNA. When the TCR CDR3 underwent first-round RT-PCR, the HTBI primer set was used. TCRdb ran MiXCR on the multiplex PCR reads and lists one entry per CDR3 protein. The sample includes about 640,000 distinct CDR3 sequences, about 45% seen only once; the top ten take 7% to 7.5%. CDR1 is ENHRY and CDR2 is SYGVKD in the germline V gene. This CDR3 is 13 amino acids long. The V gene lost 3 bases and the J gene lost 7 bases, with 12 bases spanning the gap. Comment on this clonotype: Its matching antigen is unknown.

The V call is TRBV10-3, the J call TRBJ1-2; D is possibly TRBD1 (5 bases). This sequence originates from an adult man with Graves' disease, either hyperthyroidism or ophthalmopathy (not recorded which). The specimen sequenced was peripheral blood or thyroid tissue (not recorded which). In DNA, the CDR3 is TGTGCCATCAGTGATCAGTCAGGGACTGGCTACACCTTC. Its protein product is CAISDQSGTGYTF.